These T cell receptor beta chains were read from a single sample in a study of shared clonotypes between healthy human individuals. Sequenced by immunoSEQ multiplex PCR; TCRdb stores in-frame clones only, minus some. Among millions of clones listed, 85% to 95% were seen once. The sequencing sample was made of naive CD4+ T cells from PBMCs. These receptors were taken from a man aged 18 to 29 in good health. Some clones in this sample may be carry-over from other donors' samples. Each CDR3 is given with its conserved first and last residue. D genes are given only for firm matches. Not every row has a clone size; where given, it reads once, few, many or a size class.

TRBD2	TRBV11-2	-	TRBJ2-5	TGTGCCAGCAGCTTAGCGCCAGCGGGAGGGGAGACCCAGTACTTC	CASSLAPAGGETQYF
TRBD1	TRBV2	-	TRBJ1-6	TGTGCCAGCATAACTCAGGGGGTGATCCCTAATTCACCCCTCCACTTT	CASITQGVIPNSPLHF
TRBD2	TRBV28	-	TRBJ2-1	TGTGCCAGCAGTACTCGACTAGCGGACTCCTACAATGAGCAGTTCTTC	CASSTRLADSYNEQFF
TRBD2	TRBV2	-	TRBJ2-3	TGTGCCAGCCAAACCCAGCGGGAAAAGCCAGATACGCAGTATTTT	CASQTQREKPDTQYF
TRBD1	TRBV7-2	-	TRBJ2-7	TGTGCCAGCAGCTCCTATGGGACAGGGGATTACGAGCAGTACTTC	CASSSYGTGDYEQYF
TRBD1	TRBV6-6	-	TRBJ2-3	TGTGCCAGCAGTTATTGGACAGGGGGTAGCACAGATACGCAGTATTTT	CASSYWTGGSTDTQYF
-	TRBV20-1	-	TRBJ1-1	TGCAGTGCTCGCCGGCAGTGGATCGTTTTCTTT	CSARRQWIVFF
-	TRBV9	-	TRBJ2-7	TGTGCCAGCAGCGTAAAAGGGGACATATTCTCCTACGAGCAGTACTTC	CASSVKGDIFSYEQYF
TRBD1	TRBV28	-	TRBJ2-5	TGTGCCAGCAGTCCTTACAGGGGGCTCGGAGAGACCCAGTACTTC	CASSPYRGLGETQYF
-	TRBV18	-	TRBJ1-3	TGTGCCAGCTCCCTCACGGACCGTTCTGGAAACACCATATATTTT	CASSLTDRSGNTIYF
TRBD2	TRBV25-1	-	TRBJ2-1	TGTGCCAGCCCCAGGGAGCGGGAAAGCTCCTACAATGAGCAGTTCTTC	CASPRERESSYNEQFF
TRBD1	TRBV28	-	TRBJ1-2	TGTGCCAGCAGTTCCTGGGACAGCAATGGCTACACCTTC	CASSSWDSNGYTF
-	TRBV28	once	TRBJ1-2	TGTGCCAGCGAGACCCTCTATGGCTACACCTTC	CASETLYGYTF
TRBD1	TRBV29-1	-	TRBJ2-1	TGCAGCGTGGGACAGGGGCTAACAAATGAGCAGTTCTTC	CSVGQGLTNEQFF
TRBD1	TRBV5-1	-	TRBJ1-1	TGCGCCAGCAGCATAGGACAGGGGTGGGACACTGAAGCTTTCTTT	CASSIGQGWDTEAFF
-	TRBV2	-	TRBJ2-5	TGTGCCAGCAGTGAAGTGGGACTGGTCCAAGAGACCCAGTACTTC	CASSEVGLVQETQYF
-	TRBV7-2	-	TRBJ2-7	TGTGCCAGCAGCCCCCCTAGCAGCCCTTACGAGCAGTACTTC	CASSPPSSPYEQYF
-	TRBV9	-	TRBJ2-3	TGTGCCAGCAGCGCCCAATTGGGAGCGGGCGGCACAGATACGCAGTATTTT	CASSAQLGAGGTDTQYF
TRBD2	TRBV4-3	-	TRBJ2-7	TGCGCCAGCAGCCAAGACGGGAGGGCCGGGGGCGAGCAGTACTTC	CASSQDGRAGGEQYF
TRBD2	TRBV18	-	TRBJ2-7	TGTGCCAGCTCACCCCTAGCGGGAGCTTCCGAGCAGTACTTC	CASSPLAGASEQYF
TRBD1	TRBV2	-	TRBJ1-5	TGTGCCAGCAGGGAAGGACAGGGGGTCATCAATCAGCCCCAGCATTTT	CASREGQGVINQPQHF
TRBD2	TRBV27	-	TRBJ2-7	TGTGCCAGCAGTTTATTTTACGGGAGCGGGAAGGTGGGAGAGCAGTACTTC	CASSLFYGSGKVGEQYF
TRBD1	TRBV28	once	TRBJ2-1	TGTGCCAGCAGTTTCCCCCCGACAGGGCCCGGGGCGGCCCTATACAATGAGCAGTTCTTC	CASSFPPTGPGAALYNEQFF
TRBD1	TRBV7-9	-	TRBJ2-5	TGTGCCAGCAGTCTGGACAGGCGTCGAGGGGAGACCCAGTACTTC	CASSLDRRRGETQYF
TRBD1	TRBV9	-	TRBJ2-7	TGTGCCAGCAGCGCCGGGACAGGGTACTCCTACGAGCAGTACTTC	CASSAGTGYSYEQYF
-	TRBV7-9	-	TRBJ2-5	TGTGCCAGCAGCGGCCGTGTGGAAGAGACCCAGTACTTC	CASSGRVEETQYF
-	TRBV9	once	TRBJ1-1	TGTGCCAGCAGCGGGGCTTCCGGCACTGAAGCTTTCTTT	CASSGASGTEAFF
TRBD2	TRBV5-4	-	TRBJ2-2	TGTGCCAGCAGCCTCACCCGGACTAGCGGGAGTTTCACCGGGGAGCTGTTTTTT	CASSLTRTSGSFTGELFF
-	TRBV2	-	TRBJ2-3	TGTGCCAGCAGTGAAGGGGGCGGGCAAGATACGCAGTATTTT	CASSEGGGQDTQYF
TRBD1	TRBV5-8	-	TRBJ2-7	TGTGCCAGCAGCCGAGACAGGGGGAGATCCTACGAGCAGTACTTC	CASSRDRGRSYEQYF
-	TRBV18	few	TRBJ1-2	TGTGCCAGCTCACCCGGCGCAGGGAATGGCTACACCTTC	CASSPGAGNGYTF
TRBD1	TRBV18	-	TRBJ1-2	TGTGCCAGCTCACCGGGACAGGGGGCGGTTGGCTACACCTTC	CASSPGQGAVGYTF
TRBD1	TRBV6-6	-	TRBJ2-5	TGTGCCAGCAGTTACAGAGGGACAGGGCAAGAGACCCAGTACTTC	CASSYRGTGQETQYF
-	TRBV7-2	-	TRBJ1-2	TGTGCCAGCAGCTTAGACCGTAATCAGGGCTTCTATGGCTACACCTTC	CASSLDRNQGFYGYTF
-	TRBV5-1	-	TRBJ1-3	TGCGCCAGCAGCTTGGGAGGGACCTCTGGAAACACCATATATTTT	CASSLGGTSGNTIYF
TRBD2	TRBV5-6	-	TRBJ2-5	TGTGCCAGCAGCTCACTTAGCGGGGAAGAGACCCAGTACTTC	CASSSLSGEETQYF
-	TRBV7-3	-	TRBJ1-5	TGTGCCAGCAGCTTAGAGGGTCTGAATAGCAATCAGCCCCAGCATTTT	CASSLEGLNSNQPQHF
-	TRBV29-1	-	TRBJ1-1	TGCAGCGTTGTAGGGGTCTACCCCCCGAACACTGAAGCTTTCTTT	CSVVGVYPPNTEAFF
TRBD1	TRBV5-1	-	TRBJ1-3	TGCGCCAGCAGCCAAGCCCCCGGGACAGGGGGCGCGGGAGGAAACACCATATATTTT	CASSQAPGTGGAGGNTIYF
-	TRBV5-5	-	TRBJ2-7	TGTGCCAGCAGCTTGGAGCTAGCGTTACTTGGCTCCTACGAGCAGTACTTC	CASSLELALLGSYEQYF
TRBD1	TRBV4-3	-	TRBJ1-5	TGCGCCAGCAGCCAAGAACCTCCCCCAGGGGGCGGGCAGCCCCAGCATTTT	CASSQEPPPGGGQPQHF
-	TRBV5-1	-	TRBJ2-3	TGCGCCAGCAGCTTCCATACCGCGGGTGGGGTCACAGATACGCAGTATTTT	CASSFHTAGGVTDTQYF
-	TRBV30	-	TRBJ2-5	TGTGCCTGGAGTGTACTGGGCAGTAAAGAGACCCAGTACTTC	CAWSVLGSKETQYF
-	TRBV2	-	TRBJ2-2	TGTGCCAGCACCACGGGACTTCCTAACACCGGGGAGCTGTTTTTT	CASTTGLPNTGELFF
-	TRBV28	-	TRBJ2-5	TGTGCCAGCAGTGGCGGGGCTGCGGGGACCCAGTACTTC	CASSGGAAGTQYF
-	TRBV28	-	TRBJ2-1	TGTGCCAGCAGTTTAGGCACTGTCAATGAGCAGTTCTTC	CASSLGTVNEQFF
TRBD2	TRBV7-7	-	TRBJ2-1	TGTGCCAGCAGCTCATCCGGGACTAGCGGGAGTAATGAGCAGTTCTTC	CASSSSGTSGSNEQFF
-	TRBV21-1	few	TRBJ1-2	TGTGCCAGCAGCAATGTCTACAGGACCCTGGAAGGCTACACCTTC	CASSNVYRTLEGYTF
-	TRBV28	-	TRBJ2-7	TGTGCCAGCAGCCCCCCCCTAGCAGTAAGCAACTACGAGCAGTACTTC	CASSPPLAVSNYEQYF
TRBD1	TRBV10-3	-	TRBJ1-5	TGTGCCATCAGTGCCGCTCAGGGGGGCTGGAGTCAGCCCCAGCATTTT	CAISAAQGGWSQPQHF
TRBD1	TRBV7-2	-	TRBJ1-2	TGTGCCAGCAGCTTTAGACAGGGGGCCCTCTATGGCTACACCTTC	CASSFRQGALYGYTF